This T cell receptor (beta chain) comes out of a study of blood T cell repertoires in COVID-19. This clone was recorded a few times. TCRdb's copy holds only in-frame clones and misses some; the assay was immunoSEQ multiplex PCR. This table holds fewer than 90,000 clones, roughly 72% found once. V gave up 5 bases and J gave up 3 bases, with 8 bases separating them. The germline gives CDR1 SEHNR, CDR2 FQNEAQ (reference sequence). The CDR3 length is 13 residues. The sample was peripheral blood. This clonotype originated in a man aged 55 to 70 with COVID-19, enrolled during active disease. J is TRBJ1-3 and V is TRBV7-9; the D gene is possibly TRBD1 (6 bases). The chain's CDR3 is CASSPRGGNTIYF. CDR3 nucleotides: TGTGCCAGCAGCCCCAGGGGTGGAAACACCATATATTTT.